Listed here are 24 T cell receptor beta chains from one sample, sequenced in a study of regulatory T cells in long-lasting Graves disease. Time point denoted: newly diagnosed GD, antithyroid drugs for less than 3 months. The TCR library was made from RNA that had been extracted from PBMCs in TRIzol. Arm-PCR of CDR3 regions with iRepertoire HTBI primers generated TCR beta libraries. TCRdb redid the calling of the multiplex PCR reads with MiXCR, one entry per CDR3 protein. The data contain approximately 360,000 distinct CDR3 sequences, about 12% of them seen just once; the ten biggest clones take up 15% to 20%. The data also belong to a second study, concerning T cells in Graves' hyperthyroidism and ophthalmopathy.

The sequenced sample was peripheral blood mononuclear cells (PBMCs), obtained at new diagnosis, from a patient treated with antithyroid drugs. Source of these receptors: a woman in her late teens or twenties with Graves disease.

This clonotype was counted between two and nine times. This CDR3 fails to terminate in the conserved phenylalanine or tryptophan, so it likely reflects a read error. This rearrangement joins TRBV7-2 to TRBJ1-2; 9 bases agree with TRBD1. The CDR3 runs to 14 residues. The J segment lost 4 bases and the V segment lost 3 bases, leaving 3 bases of the junction unmatched. Germline assignment: CDR1 SGHTA and CDR2 FQGNSA. CDR3: CASSFGTGFYGYTL. Written as DNA, the CDR3 is TGTGCCAGCAGCTTCGGGACAGGGTTCTATGGCTACACCCTC.

This clonotype was counted a few times. V is TRBV9 and J is TRBJ1-6, with TRBD1 identical over 9 bases. There are 14 residues in the CDR3. V shed 0 bases, J shed 8 bases, and the junction held 0 bases outside the gene matches. Germline V gene data show CDR1 as SGDLS and CDR2 as YYNGEE. The CDR3 here is CASSVGQGDSPLHF. In DNA form, the CDR3 reads TGTGCCAGCAGCGTAGGACAGGGGGATTCACCCCTCCACTTT.

In its sample, this clonotype was seen a few times. This chain links TRBV6-2 or TRBV6-3 with TRBJ2-4; 7 bases agree with TRBD1. The germline CDR1 and CDR2 sequences are MNHEY and SVGEGT. CDR3 size: 14 residues. Unmatched junction bases numbered 6, after V lost 4 bases and J lost 6 bases. The CDR3 region is CASSSGPGGNIQYF. The CDR3 DNA reads as TGTGCCAGCAGTTCCGGGCCAGGGGGAAACATTCAGTACTTC.

This clonotype has at least ten counts. V usage is TRBV27 and J usage is TRBJ2-1; 8 nucleotides align to TRBD2. The CDR3 covers 16 residues. Trimming cost V 1 base and J 4 bases; bases outside gene matches: 6. The V gene's germline CDR1 is MNHEY and CDR2 SMNVEV (reference sequence). Here the CDR3 reads CASSLFGVAGYNEQFF. CDR3 DNA: TGTGCCAGCAGTTTATTCGGGGTAGCGGGGTACAATGAGCAGTTCTTC.

The gene calls are TRBV7-2 and TRBJ2-7, with a tentative D call TRBD2 (5 bases). CDR1 SGHTA and CDR2 FQGNSA come from the germline V gene. Trimming pared 0 bases from V and 5 bases from J, leaving 8 bases between. This CDR3 comprises 13 residues. CDR3 coding DNA: TGTGCCAGCAGCTTAGCAACCGGGGACGAGCAGTACTTC. The encoded protein is CASSLATGDEQYF. Using reference TRBV7-2 and TRBJ2-7 for the parts outside the CDR3, the full variable domain is GAGVSQSPSNKVTEKGKDVELRCDPISGHTALYWYRQSLGQGLEFLIYFQGNSAPDKSGLPSDRFSAERTGGSVSTLTIQRTQQEDSAVYLCASSLATGDEQYFGPGTRLTVT.

This clonotype was picked up a small number of times. The CDR3 region is CASRFSGTGMYNEQFF. CDR3 DNA sequence: TGTGCCAGCAGATTCTCCGGGACAGGGATGTACAATGAGCAGTTCTTC. The chain couples TRBV27 to TRBJ2-1; 9 nucleotides agree with TRBD1. Germline-derived CDR1 and CDR2 are MNHEY and SMNVEV (reference sequence). This CDR3 has 16 amino acids. V lost 6 bases, J lost 4 bases, and 10 bases stayed unmatched.

The genes are TRBV4-2 and TRBJ2-5, with a tentative D call TRBD1 (5 bases). The CDR3 spans 14 residues. Germline values: CDR1 LGHNA, CDR2 YNFKEQ. Trimming removed 1 base from V and 7 bases from J, with 13 bases in between. The CDR3 nucleotides are TGTGCCAGCAGCCAAGGCAGGGTAGATGGGACCCAGTACTTC. Protein product: CASSQGRVDGTQYF.

This clonotype was observed many times. The V call is TRBV6-2 or TRBV6-3, the J call TRBJ1-6; a weak D match, TRBD1 (5 bases). The germline gives CDR1 MNHEY, CDR2 SVGEGT. Trimming removed 6 bases at V and 10 bases at J, with 13 bases between. The CDR3 extends over 13 amino acids. The CDR3 loop reads CASRTRRGSPLHF. DNA for the CDR3: TGTGCCAGCAGAACCAGGAGGGGATCACCCCTCCACTTT.

The chain has TRBV13 and TRBJ1-6; TRBD1 aligns across 9 bases. The CDR3 covers 13 residues. Germline CDR1 PRHDT, CDR2 FYEKMQ (reference sequence). After removal of 4 bases from V and 11 bases from J, the junction contained 3 bases not matched to a gene. The CDR3 region has the DNA TGTGCCAGCAGCTCGACAGGGGGAACACCCCTCCACTTT. It translates to CASSSTGGTPLHF.

This clonotype was recorded many times. The chain combines TRBV6-2 or TRBV6-3 with TRBJ1-1; D unclear. The CDR3 spans 14 residues. Deletions cut 6 bases from V and 0 bases from J, with 11 bases between. CDR1 and CDR2 (germline): MNHEY, SVGEGT. The CDR3 sequence: CASRRRLLNTEAFF. Written as DNA, the CDR3 is TGTGCCAGCAGGCGACGGCTGCTGAACACTGAAGCTTTCTTT.

This clonotype has a count of ten or more. This chain uses TRBV24-1 with TRBJ2-1; 11 positions match TRBD1. Trimming at V came to 3 bases and at J to 6 bases, leaving 6 bases not matched to a gene. The germline V gene has CDR1 KGHDR and CDR2 SFDVKD. The CDR3 is 16 amino acids. CDR3 nucleotide sequence: TGTGCCACCAGTGATCCCACCGGGACAGGGGGCAATGAGCAGTTCTTC. Protein: CATSDPTGTGGNEQFF.

In its sample, this clonotype was seen a few times. The gene calls are TRBV4-1 and TRBJ1-5; the D is unclear. CDR3 length: 16 residues. CDR1 is MGHRA and CDR2 is YSYEKL in the germline V gene. Trimming left V 0 bases short and J 9 bases short, with 18 bases between. Here the CDR3 DNA reads TGCGCCAGCAGCCAAGAAGTAACAGACCTACTACTGCCCCAGCATTTT. Translation: CASSQEVTDLLLPQHF.

V is TRBV19 and J is TRBJ2-1; 10 nucleotides line up with TRBD2. This CDR3 region has 17 residues. The V gene's germline CDR1 is LNHDA and CDR2 SQIVND (reference sequence). Trimming at V came to 5 bases and at J to 0 bases, leaving 7 bases not matched to a gene. The CDR3 reads CASSRTSGIDSYNEQFF. CDR3 coding DNA: TGTGCCAGTAGTCGGACTAGCGGTATAGACTCCTACAATGAGCAGTTCTTC.

Notes on this clonotype: A read error is the likely source, as a far larger clone sits one nucleotide away. The V call is TRBV11-2, the J call TRBJ2-3; D is ambiguous. Judging by the DNA end, TRBJ1-1 fits better; the J call may be wrong. CDR1 is SGHAT and CDR2 is FQNNGV in the germline V gene. The CDR3 length is 14 residues. CDR3 nucleotide sequence: TGTGTCAGCAGCTTAGATTTGGGTTCCACGGAAGCTTTCTTT. Translation: CVSSLDLGSTEAFF.

The chain uses TRBV5-4 and TRBJ1-5; D gene uncertain. In germline, CDR1 is SGHNT, CDR2 YYREEE (reference sequence). V lost 1 base and J 6 bases, leaving 8 bases between the germline ends. The CDR3 extends over 13 amino acids. The CDR3 DNA reads as TGTGCCAGCAGCTTGTATGGGCGTCAGCCCCAGCATTTT. Its translation is CASSLYGRQPQHF. Full variable domain (rest looked up from reference TRBV5-4 and TRBJ1-5): ETGVTQSPTHLIKTRGQQVTLRCSSQSGHNTVSWYQQALGQGPQFIFQYYREEENGRGNFPPRFSGLQFPNYSSELNVNALELDDSALYLCASSLYGRQPQHFGDGTRLSIL.

This clonotype came up many times. J is TRBJ1-1 and V is TRBV25-1; D unresolved. The CDR3 spans 15 residues. The V end lost 4 bases, the J end lost 4 bases, and 16 bases lay between the germline ends. CDR1 is MGHDK and CDR2 is SYGVNS in the germline V gene. This CDR3 reads CASSAPRGARTEAFF. CDR3 sequence (DNA): TGTGCCAGCAGTGCCCCCCGTGGAGCTCGCACTGAAGCTTTCTTT. The whole variable domain, filled in from reference TRBV25-1 and TRBJ1-1, reads EADIYQTPRYLVIGTGKKITLECSQTMGHDKMYWYQQDPGMELHLIHYSYGVNSTEKGDLSSESTVSRIRTEHFPLTLESARPSHTSQYLCASSAPRGARTEAFFGQGTRLTVV.

This clonotype was found many times. The rearrangement uses TRBV30 and TRBJ2-1; D ambiguous. V was trimmed by 0 bases and J by 6 bases, leaving 6 bases between them. Germline CDR1 reads GTSNPN; CDR2 reads SVGIG (reference sequence). This CDR3 comprises 12 residues. The CDR3 loop reads CAWSVNPNEQFF. The CDR3 nucleotides read TGTGCCTGGAGTGTAAATCCCAATGAGCAGTTCTTC.

This chain connects TRBV4-2 to TRBJ1-3, with no clear D. Germline assignment: CDR1 LGHNA and CDR2 YNFKEQ. This CDR3 comprises 16 residues. Trimming removed 1 base from V and 0 bases from J, with 10 bases in between. The CDR3 DNA is TGTGCCAGCAGCCAAGGCATACAGCCCTCTGGAAACACCATATATTTT. The encoded protein is CASSQGIQPSGNTIYF.

About this clonotype itself: Possible read error: a much larger clone is one base away. This chain joins TRBV3-2 and TRBJ2-3; the table assigns TRBD1, which was not confirmed against the DNA. TRBV3-2 is a pseudogene. There are 15 residues in the CDR3. The CDR3 is CASSRYRGQNTEASF. The DNA of the CDR3 is TGTGCCAGCAGCCGGTACAGGGGGCAGAACACTGAAGCTTCCTTT.

This clonotype appeared many times. The chain is built from TRBV4-1 and TRBJ1-1; a weak D match, TRBD1 (5 bases). The CDR3 has 16 amino acids. The V gene's germline CDR1 is MGHRA and CDR2 YSYEKL. V was pared by 0 bases and J by 10 bases, with 21 bases between. CDR3 region: CASSQDRRDGPLGAFF. In DNA, the CDR3 is TGCGCCAGCAGCCAAGATCGAAGGGACGGCCCTCTGGGAGCTTTCTTT.

This clonotype was counted at least ten times. This rearrangement joins TRBV5-1 to TRBJ1-1; unclear D gene. Trimming took off 0 bases at V and 11 bases at J, with 11 bases between the two ends. Per germline, CDR1 SGHRS and CDR2 YFSETQ. There are 12 residues in the CDR3. This CDR3 is CASSLGSGGAFF. In DNA, the CDR3 is TGCGCCAGCAGCTTGGGGTCGGGTGGGGCTTTCTTT.

At least ten counts were recorded for this clonotype. This chain links TRBV7-9 with TRBJ2-3, with D possibly TRBD2 on 5 matching bases. Trimming cost V 5 bases and J 2 bases, with 11 bases left between them. The CDR3 totals 14 residues. Germline-derived CDR1 and CDR2 are SEHNR and FQNEAQ (reference sequence). The CDR3 DNA reads as TGTGCCAGCAGCCCGAGGGAACACACAGATACGCAGTATTTT. Protein product: CASSPREHTDTQYF.

Many counts were recorded for this clonotype. V is TRBV20-1 and J is TRBJ2-3; possible D gene TRBD2, 7 bases. The CDR3 has 17 amino acids. Trimming cost V 0 bases and J 2 bases, with 18 bases left between them. Germline values: CDR1 DFQATT, CDR2 SNEGSKA (reference sequence). CDR3 bases: TGCAGTGCTAGAGATCGAAACGAGGGGGGGATCACAGATACGCAGTATTTT. Protein product: CSARDRNEGGITDTQYF.

Comments on this clonotype: A read error is possible here, since a much larger clone lies one base away. V usage is TRBV4-2 and J usage is TRBJ2-3; no clear D. CDR3 size: 15 residues. In germline, CDR1 is LGHNA, CDR2 YNFKEQ. Trimming pared 0 bases from V and 7 bases from J, leaving 14 bases between. CDR3 sequence: CASSQDRATWNTQYF. The CDR3 nucleotides are TGTGCCAGCAGCCAAGATCGAGCCACTTGGAATACGCAGTATTTT.